Described below is a single T cell receptor beta chain sequence and its context. Its matching antigen is unknown. With 0 bases removed from V and 6 bases from J, the gap between germline ends came to 9 bases. Germline V lookup: CDR1 SGHRS, CDR2 YFSETQ. The length of the CDR3 is 14 residues. This sample is drawn from a study of beta chain features in type 1 diabetes. Study-level points and caveats: Small HLA sub-analyses could not settle whether HLA shapes TCRB rearrangement. Sequencing from cDNA could over-represent high-TCR-expressing cells. VDJ junctions in type 1 diabetes patients carried more deletions and fewer insertions. A moderate, significant TCRB CDR3 shortening appeared in type 1 diabetes across four CD4+ subsets. With patients and controls alike, PCR might favor shorter templates to an equal degree.

The study reverse transcribed the entire isolated RNA, so it sequenced expressed TCRB transcripts. Produced via immunoSEQ multiplex PCR; TCRdb's table is partial and in-frame only. The sample has 600,000 or so clones; 9.5% to 15% are singletons. The sequence derives from a man aged 25 to 40 with type 1 diabetes. Sequenced sample: naive CD4+ T cells from blood. This sequence joins TRBV5-1 and TRBJ1-4; a possible D gene is TRBD1 (5 bases). The CDR3 region is CASSLGQGHEKLFF. In DNA, the CDR3 is TGCGCCAGCAGCTTGGGCCAGGGCCATGAAAAACTGTTTTTT. The variable domain in full, completed from reference TRBV5-1 and TRBJ1-4, reads KAGVTQTPRYLIKTRGQQVTLSCSPISGHRSVSWYQQTPGQGLQFLFEYFSETQRNKGNFPGRFSGRQFSNSRSEMNVSTLELGDSALYLCASSLGQGHEKLFFGSGTQLSVL.